This T cell receptor beta chain was retrieved from a study of cytomegalovirus exposure and HLA in healthy donors. The PCR employed 60 Vbeta primers together with 13 Jbeta primers. Profiled with immunoSEQ multiplex PCR; TCRdb holds only in-frame clones, not every one. The sample has some 130,000 clones, roughly three quarters seen once; the top ten hold 2% to 2.5%. There are a few counts of this clone. V lost 0 bases to trimming and J lost 3 bases; unmatched junction nucleotides: 1. The CDR3 is 15 amino acids. CDR1 and CDR2 from the germline V gene are SGHNT and YYREEE (reference sequence). This receptor was obtained from a man aged 25-45 years in good health and CMV-seronegative. This chain uses TRBV5-4 with TRBJ2-3, with 10 bases that match TRBD1. Material for sequencing was PBMCs. The CDR3 loop reads CASSLAGQGTDTQYF. CDR3 nucleotide sequence: TGTGCCAGCAGCTTGGCGGGACAGGGGACAGATACGCAGTATTTT.